The text below deals with one T cell receptor (beta chain). This CDR3 region has 19 residues. Generated by immunoSEQ multiplex PCR, the TCRdb table keeps only in-frame clones and is missing some. The table has under 200,000 clones, approximately 80% seen once; the top ten hold 7% to 10%. These data come from a study of blood T cell repertoires in COVID-19. The overall study: COVID-19 samples from acute and convalescent phases originated in the United States, Italy and Spain. The cDNA or gDNA used as material had been derived from T cells, B-cell-depleted T cells, or PBMCs.

The chain is built from TRBV21-1 and TRBJ1-5; no DNA check was done on the table's D call, TRBD1. TRBV21-1 is marked as a pseudogene. The clonotype originates from a man aged 60 to 69 with acute or convalescent COVID-19. Sequenced material: peripheral blood. CDR3 in DNA: TGTGCCAGCAGCAAAGAAAGTTTTGGGACAGGAGGCACTAATCAGCCCCAGCATTTT. Its translation is CASSKESFGTGGTNQPQHF.